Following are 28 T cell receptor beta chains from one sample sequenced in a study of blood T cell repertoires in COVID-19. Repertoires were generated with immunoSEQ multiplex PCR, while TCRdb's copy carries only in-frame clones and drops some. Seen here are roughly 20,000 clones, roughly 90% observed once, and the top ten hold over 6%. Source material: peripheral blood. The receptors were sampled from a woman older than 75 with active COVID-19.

The CDR3 nucleotides read TGTGCCAGCAGCTCGGGACAGTCCTCTGGAAACACCATATATTTT. It translates to CASSSGQSSGNTIYF. This chain uses TRBV7-2 with TRBJ1-3, with 7 bases lining up with TRBD1. The junction had 3 bases not matched to a gene; V was cut back by 4 bases and J by 0 bases. The CDR3 contains 15 residues. CDR1 is SGHTA, CDR2 FQGNSA, per germline. Looking up the rest from reference TRBV7-2 and TRBJ1-3 gives the full variable domain: GAGVSQSPSNKVTEKGKDVELRCDPISGHTALYWYRQSLGQGLEFLIYFQGNSAPDKSGLPSDRFSAERTGGSVSTLTIQRTQQEDSAVYLCASSSGQSSGNTIYFGEGSWLTVV.

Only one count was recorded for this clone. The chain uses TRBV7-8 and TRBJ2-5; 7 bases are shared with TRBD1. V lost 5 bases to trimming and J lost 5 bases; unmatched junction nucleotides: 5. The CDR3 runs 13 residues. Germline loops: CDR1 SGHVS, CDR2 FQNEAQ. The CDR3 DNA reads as TGTGCCAGCAGCCCACAGGGGATGGAGACCCAGTACTTC. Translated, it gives CASSPQGMETQYF.

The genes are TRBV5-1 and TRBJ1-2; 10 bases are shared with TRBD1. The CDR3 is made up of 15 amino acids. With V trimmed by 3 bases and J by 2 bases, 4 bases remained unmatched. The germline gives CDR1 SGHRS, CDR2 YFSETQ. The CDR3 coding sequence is TGCGCCAGCAGCTCCTGGGGACAGGGGAACTATGGCTACACCTTC. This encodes CASSSWGQGNYGYTF.

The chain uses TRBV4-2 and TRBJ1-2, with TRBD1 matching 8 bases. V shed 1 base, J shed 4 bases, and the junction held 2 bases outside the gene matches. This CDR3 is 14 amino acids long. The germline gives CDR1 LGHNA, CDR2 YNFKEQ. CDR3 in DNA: TGTGCCAGCAGCCAAGGGACAGGGACCTATGGCTACACCTTC. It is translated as CASSQGTGTYGYTF.

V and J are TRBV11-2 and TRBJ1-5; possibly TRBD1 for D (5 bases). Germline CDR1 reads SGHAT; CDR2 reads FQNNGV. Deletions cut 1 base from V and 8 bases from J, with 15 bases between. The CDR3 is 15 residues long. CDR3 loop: CASSLVGTGGEPQHF. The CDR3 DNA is TGTGCCAGCAGCTTAGTAGGGACGGGAGGGGAGCCCCAGCATTTT.

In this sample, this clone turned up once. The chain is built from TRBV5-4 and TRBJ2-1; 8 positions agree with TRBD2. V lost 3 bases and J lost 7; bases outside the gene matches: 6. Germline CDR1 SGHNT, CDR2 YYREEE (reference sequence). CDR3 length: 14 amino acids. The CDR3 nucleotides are TGTGCCAGCAGCTCCGGGACTAGGAGGAATGAGCAGTTCTTC. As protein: CASSSGTRRNEQFF.

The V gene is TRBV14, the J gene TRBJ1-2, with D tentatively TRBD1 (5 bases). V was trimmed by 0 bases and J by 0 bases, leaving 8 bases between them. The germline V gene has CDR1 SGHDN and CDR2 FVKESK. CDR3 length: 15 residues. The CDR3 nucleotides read TGTGCCAGCAGCCAAGACAGGGTAACTAACTATGGCTACACCTTC. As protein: CASSQDRVTNYGYTF.

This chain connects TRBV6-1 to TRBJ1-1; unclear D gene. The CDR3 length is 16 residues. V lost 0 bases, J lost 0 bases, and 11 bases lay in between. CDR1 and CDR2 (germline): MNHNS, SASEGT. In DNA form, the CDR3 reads TGTGCCAGCAGTGAAGCTCGGAGGGTTGTGAACACTGAAGCTTTCTTT. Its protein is CASSEARRVVNTEAFF.

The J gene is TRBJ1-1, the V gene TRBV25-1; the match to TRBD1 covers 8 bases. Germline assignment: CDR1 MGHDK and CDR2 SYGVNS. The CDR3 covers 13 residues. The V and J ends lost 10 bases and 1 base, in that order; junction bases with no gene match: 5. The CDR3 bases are TGTGCCACCCCGACAGGGGAGAACACTGAAGCTTTCTTT. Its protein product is CATPTGENTEAFF.

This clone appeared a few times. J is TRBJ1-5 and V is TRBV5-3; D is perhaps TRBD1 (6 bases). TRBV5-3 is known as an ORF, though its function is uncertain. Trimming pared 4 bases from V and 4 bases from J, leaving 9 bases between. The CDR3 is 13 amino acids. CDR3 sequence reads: CARSGTNNQPQHF. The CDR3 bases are TGTGCCAGAAGCGGGACAAATAATCAGCCCCAGCATTTT.

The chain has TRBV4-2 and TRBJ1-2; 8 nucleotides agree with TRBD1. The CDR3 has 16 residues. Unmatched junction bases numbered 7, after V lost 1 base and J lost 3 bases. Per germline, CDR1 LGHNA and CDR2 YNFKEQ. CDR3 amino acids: CASSQAHGRGHYGYTF. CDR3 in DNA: TGTGCCAGCAGCCAAGCTCACGGCAGGGGGCACTATGGCTACACCTTC.

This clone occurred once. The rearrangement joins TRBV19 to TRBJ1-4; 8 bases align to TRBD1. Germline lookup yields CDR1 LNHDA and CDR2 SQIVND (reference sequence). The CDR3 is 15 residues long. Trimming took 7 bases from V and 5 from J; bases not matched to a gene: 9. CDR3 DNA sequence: TGTGCCAGTAACACGGGACAGGTCAGGAATGAAAAACTGTTTTTT. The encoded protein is CASNTGQVRNEKLFF. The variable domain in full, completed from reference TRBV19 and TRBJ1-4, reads DGGITQSPKYLFRKEGQNVTLSCEQNLNHDAMYWYRQDPGQGLRLIYYSQIVNDFQKGDIAEGYSVSREKKESFPLTVTSAQKNPTAFYLCASNTGQVRNEKLFFGSGTQLSVL.

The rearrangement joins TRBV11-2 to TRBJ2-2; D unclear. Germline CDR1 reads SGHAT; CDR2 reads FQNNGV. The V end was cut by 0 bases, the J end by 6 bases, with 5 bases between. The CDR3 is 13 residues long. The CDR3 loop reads CASSLEGAGELFF. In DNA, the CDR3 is TGTGCCAGCAGCTTAGAGGGCGCCGGGGAGCTGTTTTTT.

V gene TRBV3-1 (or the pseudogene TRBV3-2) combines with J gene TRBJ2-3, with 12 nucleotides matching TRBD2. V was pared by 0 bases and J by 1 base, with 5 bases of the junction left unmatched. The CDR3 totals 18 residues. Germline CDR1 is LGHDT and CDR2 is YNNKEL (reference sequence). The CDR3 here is CASSQEGLAGGGTDTQYF. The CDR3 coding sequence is TGTGCCAGCAGCCAAGAAGGCCTAGCGGGGGGGGGCACAGATACGCAGTATTTT.

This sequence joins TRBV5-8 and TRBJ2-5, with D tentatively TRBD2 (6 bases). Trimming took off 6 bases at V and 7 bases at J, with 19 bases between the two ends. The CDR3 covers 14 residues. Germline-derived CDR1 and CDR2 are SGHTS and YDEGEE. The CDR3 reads CASNHRAGGVTQYF. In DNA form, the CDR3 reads TGTGCCAGCAACCACCGAGCCGGGGGTGTGACCCAGTACTTC. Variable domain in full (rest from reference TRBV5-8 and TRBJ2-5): EAGVTQSPTHLIKTRGQQATLRCSPISGHTSVYWYQQALGLGLQFLLWYDEGEERNRGNFPPRFSGRQFPNYSSELNVNALELEDSALYLCASNHRAGGVTQYFGPGTRLLVL.

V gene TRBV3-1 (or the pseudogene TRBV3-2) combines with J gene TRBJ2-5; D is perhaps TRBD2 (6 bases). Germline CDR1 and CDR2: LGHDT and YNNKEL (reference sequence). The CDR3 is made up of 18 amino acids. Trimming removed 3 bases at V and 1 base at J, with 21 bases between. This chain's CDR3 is CASSHPDDRGRGQETQYF. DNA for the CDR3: TGTGCCAGCAGCCACCCCGACGACCGCGGGCGGGGCCAAGAGACCCAGTACTTC.

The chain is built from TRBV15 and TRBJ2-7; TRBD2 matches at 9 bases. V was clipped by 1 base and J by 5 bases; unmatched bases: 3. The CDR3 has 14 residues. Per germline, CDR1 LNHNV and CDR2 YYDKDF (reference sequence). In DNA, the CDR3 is TGTGCCACCAGCAGAGTAGGGACTAGCAACGAGCAGTACTTC. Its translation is CATSRVGTSNEQYF. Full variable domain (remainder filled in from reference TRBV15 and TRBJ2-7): DAMVIQNPRYQVTQFGKPVTLSCSQTLNHNVMYWYQQKSSQAPKLLFHYYDKDFNNEADTPDNFQSRRPNTSFCFLDIRSPGLGDTAMYLCATSRVGTSNEQYFGPGTRLTVT.

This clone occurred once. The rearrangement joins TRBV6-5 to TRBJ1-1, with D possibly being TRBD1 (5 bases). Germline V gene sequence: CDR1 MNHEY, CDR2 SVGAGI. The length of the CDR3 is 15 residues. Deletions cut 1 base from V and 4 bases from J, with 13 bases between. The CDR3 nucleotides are TGTGCCAGCAGTTACTTGGGGGGTAGGGGCACTGAAGCTTTCTTT. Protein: CASSYLGGRGTEAFF.

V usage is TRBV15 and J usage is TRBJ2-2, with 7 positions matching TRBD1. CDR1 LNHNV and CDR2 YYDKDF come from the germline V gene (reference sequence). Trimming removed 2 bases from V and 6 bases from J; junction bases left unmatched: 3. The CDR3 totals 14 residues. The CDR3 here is CATSRNTGAGELFF. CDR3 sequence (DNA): TGTGCCACCAGCAGAAATACAGGGGCCGGGGAGCTGTTTTTT.

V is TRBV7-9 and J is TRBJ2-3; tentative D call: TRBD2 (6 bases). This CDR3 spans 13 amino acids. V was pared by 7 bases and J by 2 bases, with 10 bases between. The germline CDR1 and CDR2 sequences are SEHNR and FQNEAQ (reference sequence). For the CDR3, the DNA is TGTGCCAGCACCGGGAGCCTCACAGATACGCAGTATTTT. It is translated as CASTGSLTDTQYF.

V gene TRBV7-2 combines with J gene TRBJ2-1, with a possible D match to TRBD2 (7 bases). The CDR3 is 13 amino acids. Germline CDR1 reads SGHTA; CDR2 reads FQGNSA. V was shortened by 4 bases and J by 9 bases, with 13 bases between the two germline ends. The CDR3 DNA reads TGTGCCAGCAGCTCCGTAGGGGGGGGTGAGCAGTTCTTC. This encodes CASSSVGGGEQFF.

In nucleotides, the CDR3 is TGTGCCAGCAGTGAGTACAGAGAAAGAACTGAAGCTTTCTTT. Its protein product is CASSEYRERTEAFF. The chain carries TRBV2 and TRBJ1-1; D is undetermined. From germline, CDR1 is SNHLY and CDR2 FYNNEI. The germline V and J ends were trimmed by 3 bases and 5 bases, with 13 bases remaining between them. The CDR3 consists of 14 residues.

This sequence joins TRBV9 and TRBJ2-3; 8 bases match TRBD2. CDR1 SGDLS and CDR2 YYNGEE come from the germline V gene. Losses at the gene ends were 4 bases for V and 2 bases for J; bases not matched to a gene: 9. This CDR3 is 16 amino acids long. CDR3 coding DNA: TGTGCCAGCAGCCCCCCGCTAGCGGGCCTCACAGATACGCAGTATTTT. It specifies CASSPPLAGLTDTQYF.

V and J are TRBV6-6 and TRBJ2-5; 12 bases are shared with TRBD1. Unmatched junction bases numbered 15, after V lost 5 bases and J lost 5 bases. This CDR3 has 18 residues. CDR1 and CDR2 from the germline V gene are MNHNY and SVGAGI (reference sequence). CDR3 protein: CASSPPMGQGAIWETQYF. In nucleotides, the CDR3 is TGTGCCAGCAGTCCCCCGATGGGACAGGGGGCGATTTGGGAGACCCAGTACTTC.

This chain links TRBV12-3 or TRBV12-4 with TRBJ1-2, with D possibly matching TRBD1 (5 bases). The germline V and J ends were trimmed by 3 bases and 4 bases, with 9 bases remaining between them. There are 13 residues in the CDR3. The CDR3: CASSLRGGYGYTF. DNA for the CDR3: TGTGCCAGCAGTTTGAGGGGAGGCTATGGCTACACCTTC.

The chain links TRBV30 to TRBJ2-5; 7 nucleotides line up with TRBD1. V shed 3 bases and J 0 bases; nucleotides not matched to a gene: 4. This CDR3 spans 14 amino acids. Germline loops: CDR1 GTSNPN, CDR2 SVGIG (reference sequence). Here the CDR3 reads CAWSRTGNQETQYF. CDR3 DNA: TGTGCCTGGAGCAGGACAGGCAACCAAGAGACCCAGTACTTC.

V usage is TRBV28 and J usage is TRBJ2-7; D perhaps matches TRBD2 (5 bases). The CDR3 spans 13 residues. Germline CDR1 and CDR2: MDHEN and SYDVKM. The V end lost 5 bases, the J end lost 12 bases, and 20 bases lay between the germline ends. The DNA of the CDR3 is TGTGCCAGCAGTCCCAGCGACTTCCCAGGAGGGTACTTC. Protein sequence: CASSPSDFPGGYF.

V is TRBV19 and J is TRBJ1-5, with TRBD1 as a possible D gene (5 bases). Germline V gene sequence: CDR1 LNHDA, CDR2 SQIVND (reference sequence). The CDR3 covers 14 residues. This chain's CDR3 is CASTGGDSNQPQHF. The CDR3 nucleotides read TGTGCTTCGACCGGGGGAGATAGCAATCAGCCCCAGCATTTT.